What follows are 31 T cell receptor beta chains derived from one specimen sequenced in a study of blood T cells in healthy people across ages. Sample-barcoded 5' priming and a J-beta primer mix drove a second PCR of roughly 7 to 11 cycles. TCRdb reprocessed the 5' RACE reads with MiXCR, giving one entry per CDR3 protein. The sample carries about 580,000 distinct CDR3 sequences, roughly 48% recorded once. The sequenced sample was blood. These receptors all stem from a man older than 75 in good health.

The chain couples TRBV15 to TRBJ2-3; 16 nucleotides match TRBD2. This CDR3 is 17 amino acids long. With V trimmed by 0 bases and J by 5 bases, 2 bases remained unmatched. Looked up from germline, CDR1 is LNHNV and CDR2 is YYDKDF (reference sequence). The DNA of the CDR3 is TGTGCCACCAGCAGAGAGGGGACTAGCGGGGGGGGAGATACGCAGTATTTT. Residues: CATSREGTSGGGDTQYF.

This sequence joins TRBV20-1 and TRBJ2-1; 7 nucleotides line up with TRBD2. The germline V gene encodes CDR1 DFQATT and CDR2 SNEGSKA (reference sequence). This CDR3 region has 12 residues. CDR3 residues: CSGAGVRNEQFF. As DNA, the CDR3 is TGCAGCGGGGCGGGGGTAAGAAATGAGCAGTTCTTC.

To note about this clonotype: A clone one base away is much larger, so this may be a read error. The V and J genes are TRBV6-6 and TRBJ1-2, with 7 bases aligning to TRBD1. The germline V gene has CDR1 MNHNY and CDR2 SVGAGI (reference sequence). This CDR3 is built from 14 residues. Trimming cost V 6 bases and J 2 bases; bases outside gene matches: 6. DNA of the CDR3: TGTGCCAGCAGCCGGGGACAGAAGAACTATGGCTACACCTTC. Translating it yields CASSRGQKNYGYTF.

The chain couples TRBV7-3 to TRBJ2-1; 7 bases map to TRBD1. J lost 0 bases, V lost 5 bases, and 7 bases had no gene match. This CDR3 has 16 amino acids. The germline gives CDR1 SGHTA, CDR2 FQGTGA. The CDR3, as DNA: TGTGCCAGCAGCCGACAGGGCACCCGCTCCTACAATGAGCAGTTCTTC. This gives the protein CASSRQGTRSYNEQFF.

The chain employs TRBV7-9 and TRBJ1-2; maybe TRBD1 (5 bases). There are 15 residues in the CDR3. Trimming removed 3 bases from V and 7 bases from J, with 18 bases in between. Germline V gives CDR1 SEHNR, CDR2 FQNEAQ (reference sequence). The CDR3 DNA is TGTGCCAGCAGCTTTCCCCAACCCGGGGCAGGTGGCTACACCTTC. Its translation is CASSFPQPGAGGYTF.

The CDR3 loop reads CASGFGGGRDEQFF. The CDR3, as DNA: TGCGCCAGCGGGTTCGGCGGGGGTAGGGATGAGCAGTTCTTC. The chain carries TRBV4-3 and TRBJ2-1, with 7 bases fitting TRBD2. Per germline, CDR1 LGHNA and CDR2 YSLEER. The CDR3 runs to 14 residues. The V and J ends lost 8 bases and 8 bases, in that order; junction bases with no gene match: 12.

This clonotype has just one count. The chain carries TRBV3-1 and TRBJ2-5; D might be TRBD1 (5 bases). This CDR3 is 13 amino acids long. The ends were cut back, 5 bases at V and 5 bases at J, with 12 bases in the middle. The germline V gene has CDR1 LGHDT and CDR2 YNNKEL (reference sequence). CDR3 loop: CASSFARAETQYF. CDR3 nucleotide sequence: TGTGCCAGCAGCTTCGCCAGGGCTGAGACCCAGTACTTC.

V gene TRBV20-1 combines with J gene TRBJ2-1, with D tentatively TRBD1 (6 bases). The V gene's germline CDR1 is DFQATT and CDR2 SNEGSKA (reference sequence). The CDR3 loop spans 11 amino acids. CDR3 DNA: TGCAGACTAAGCAGGGGCGATGAGCAGTTCTTC. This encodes CRLSRGDEQFF.

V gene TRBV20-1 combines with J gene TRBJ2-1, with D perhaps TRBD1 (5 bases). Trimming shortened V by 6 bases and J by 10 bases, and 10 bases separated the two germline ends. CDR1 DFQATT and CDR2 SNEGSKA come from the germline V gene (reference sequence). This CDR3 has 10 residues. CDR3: CSALKGEQFF. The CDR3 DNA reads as TGCAGTGCCCTGAAGGGGGAGCAGTTCTTC.

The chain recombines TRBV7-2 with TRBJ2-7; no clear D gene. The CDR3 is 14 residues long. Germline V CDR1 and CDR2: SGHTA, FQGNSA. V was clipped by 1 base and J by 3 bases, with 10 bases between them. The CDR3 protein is CASSLEYGLYEQYF. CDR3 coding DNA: TGTGCCAGCAGCTTAGAATACGGGCTCTACGAGCAGTACTTC.

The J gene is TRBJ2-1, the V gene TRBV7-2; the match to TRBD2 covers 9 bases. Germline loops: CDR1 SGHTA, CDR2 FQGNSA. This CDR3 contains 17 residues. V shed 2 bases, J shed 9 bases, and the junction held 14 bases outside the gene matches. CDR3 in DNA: TGTGCCAGCAGCTTATTCGGGGCGGGAGGGCCGTTCCCTGAGCAGTTCTTC. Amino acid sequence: CASSLFGAGGPFPEQFF.

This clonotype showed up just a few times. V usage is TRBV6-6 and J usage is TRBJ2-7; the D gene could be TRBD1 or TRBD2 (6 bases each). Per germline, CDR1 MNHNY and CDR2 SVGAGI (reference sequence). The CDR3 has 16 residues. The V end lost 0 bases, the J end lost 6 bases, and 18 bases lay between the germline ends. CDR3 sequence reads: CASSYSKGDSSLEQYF. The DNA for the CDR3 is TGTGCCAGCAGTTACTCGAAGGGGGACTCGAGCCTCGAGCAGTACTTC.

The CDR3 coding sequence is TGCAGTGCTAGAGCTAGCGGGAATGAGCAGTACTTC. Translated: CSARASGNEQYF. The chain recombines TRBV20-1 with TRBJ2-5, with 9 bases lining up with TRBD2. Germline loops: CDR1 DFQATT, CDR2 SNEGSKA (reference sequence). Germline trimming cut 1 base from V and 11 bases from J; bases unmatched to any gene: 5. The CDR3 is made up of 12 amino acids.

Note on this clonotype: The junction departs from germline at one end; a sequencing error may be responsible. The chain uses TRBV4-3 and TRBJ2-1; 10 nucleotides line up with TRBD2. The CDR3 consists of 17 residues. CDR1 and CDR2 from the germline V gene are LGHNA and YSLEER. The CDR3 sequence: CASSLAGGRASCNEQFF. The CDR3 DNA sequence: TGCGCCAGCAGCCTAGCGGGGGGCAGAGCCTCCTGCAATGAGCAGTTCTTC.

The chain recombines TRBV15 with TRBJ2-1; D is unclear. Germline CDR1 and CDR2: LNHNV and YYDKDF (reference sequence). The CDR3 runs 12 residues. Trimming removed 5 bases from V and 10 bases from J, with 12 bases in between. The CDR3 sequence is CATSGTTTEQFF. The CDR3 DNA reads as TGTGCCACCAGCGGTACGACGACGGAGCAGTTCTTC.

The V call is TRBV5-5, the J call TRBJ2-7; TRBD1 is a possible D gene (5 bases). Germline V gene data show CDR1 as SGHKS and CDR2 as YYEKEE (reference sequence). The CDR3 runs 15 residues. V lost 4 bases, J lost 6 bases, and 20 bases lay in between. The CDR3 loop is CASSHRSDKNSEQYF. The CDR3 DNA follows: TGTGCCAGCAGCCACCGATCGGACAAAAATAGCGAGCAGTACTTC.

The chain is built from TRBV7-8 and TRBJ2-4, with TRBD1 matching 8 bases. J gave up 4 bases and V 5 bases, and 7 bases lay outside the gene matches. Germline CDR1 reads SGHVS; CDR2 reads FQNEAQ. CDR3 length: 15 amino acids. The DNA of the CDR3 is TGTGCCAGCAGCCCCGGACAGGGTACAAAAAACATTCAGTACTTC. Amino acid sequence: CASSPGQGTKNIQYF.

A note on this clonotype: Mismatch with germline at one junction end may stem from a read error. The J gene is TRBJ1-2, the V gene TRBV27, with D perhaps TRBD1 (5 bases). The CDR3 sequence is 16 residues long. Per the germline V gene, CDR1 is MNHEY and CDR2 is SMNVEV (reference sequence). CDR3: CASSFSPRVEYSGYAF. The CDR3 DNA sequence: TGTGCCAGCAGTTTTTCCCCCAGGGTGGAGTATAGTGGCTACGCCTTC.

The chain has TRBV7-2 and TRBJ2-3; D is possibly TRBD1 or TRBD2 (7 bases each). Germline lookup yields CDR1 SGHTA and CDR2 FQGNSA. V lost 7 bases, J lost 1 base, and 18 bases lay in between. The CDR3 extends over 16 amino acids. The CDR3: CASNRVGGTGTDTQYF. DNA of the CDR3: TGTGCCAGCAACCGGGTGGGGGGGACAGGCACAGATACGCAGTATTTT.

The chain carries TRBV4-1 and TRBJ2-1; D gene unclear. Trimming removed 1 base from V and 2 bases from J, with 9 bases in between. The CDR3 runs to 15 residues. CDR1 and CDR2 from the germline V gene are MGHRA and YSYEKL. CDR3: CASSQARQAYNEQFF. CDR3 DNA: TGCGCCAGCAGCCAAGCTCGGCAGGCCTACAATGAGCAGTTCTTC.

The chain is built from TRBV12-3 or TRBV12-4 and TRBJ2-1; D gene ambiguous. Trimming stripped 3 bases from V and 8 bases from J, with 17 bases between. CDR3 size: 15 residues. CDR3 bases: TGTGCCAGCAGTTTTTCGGGTCCGGGTATCGATGAGCAGTTCTTC. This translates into CASSFSGPGIDEQFF.

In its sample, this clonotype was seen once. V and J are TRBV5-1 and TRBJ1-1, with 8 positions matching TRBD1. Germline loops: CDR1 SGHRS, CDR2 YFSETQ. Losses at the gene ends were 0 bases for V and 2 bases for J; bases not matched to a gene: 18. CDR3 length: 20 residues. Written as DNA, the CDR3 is TGCGCCAGCAGCTTGGCGGTGACAGGGGTCCTCGTGGGGGTTAACACTGAAGCTTTCTTT. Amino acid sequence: CASSLAVTGVLVGVNTEAFF.

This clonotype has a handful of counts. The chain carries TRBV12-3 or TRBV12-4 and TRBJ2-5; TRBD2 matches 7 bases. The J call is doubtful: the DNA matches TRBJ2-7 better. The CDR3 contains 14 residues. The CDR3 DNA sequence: TGTGCCAGCAGACCATCGACTAGCTTCAACGAGCAGTACTTC. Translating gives CASRPSTSFNEQYF.

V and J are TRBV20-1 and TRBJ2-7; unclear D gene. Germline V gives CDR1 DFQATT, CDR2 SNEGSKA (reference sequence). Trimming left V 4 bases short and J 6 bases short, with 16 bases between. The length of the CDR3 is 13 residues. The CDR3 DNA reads TGCAGTGCTATAACACCGAATCGAGGCGAGCAGTACTTC. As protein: CSAITPNRGEQYF.

CDR3 nucleotides: TGCGCCAGCAGCCCCGTGGGATACAATGAGCAGTACTTC. Encoded protein: CASSPVGYNEQYF. This rearrangement joins TRBV4-1 to TRBJ2-1; the D is unclear. The J call may be mistaken, given a closer DNA end match to TRBJ2-7. This CDR3 is built from 13 residues. Per the germline V gene, CDR1 is MGHRA and CDR2 is YSYEKL.

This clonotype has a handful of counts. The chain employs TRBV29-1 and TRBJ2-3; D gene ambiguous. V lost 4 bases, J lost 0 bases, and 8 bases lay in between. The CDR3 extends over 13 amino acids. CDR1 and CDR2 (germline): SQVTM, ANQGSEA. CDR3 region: CSVVRGSTDTQYF. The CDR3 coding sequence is TGCAGCGTTGTCCGCGGTAGCACAGATACGCAGTATTTT.

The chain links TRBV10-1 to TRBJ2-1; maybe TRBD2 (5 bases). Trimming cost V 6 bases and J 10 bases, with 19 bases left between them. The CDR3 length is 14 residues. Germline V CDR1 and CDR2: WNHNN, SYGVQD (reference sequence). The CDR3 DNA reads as TGCGCCAGCAGCTTGACGGGATCCCAAGGGGAGCAGTTCTTC. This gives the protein CASSLTGSQGEQFF.

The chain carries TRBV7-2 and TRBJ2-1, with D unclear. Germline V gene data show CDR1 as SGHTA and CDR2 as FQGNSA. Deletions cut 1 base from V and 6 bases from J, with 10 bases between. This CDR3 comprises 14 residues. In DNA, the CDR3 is TGTGCCAGCAGCTTAGTTGGCTGGGGCAATGAGCAGTTCTTC. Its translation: CASSLVGWGNEQFF.

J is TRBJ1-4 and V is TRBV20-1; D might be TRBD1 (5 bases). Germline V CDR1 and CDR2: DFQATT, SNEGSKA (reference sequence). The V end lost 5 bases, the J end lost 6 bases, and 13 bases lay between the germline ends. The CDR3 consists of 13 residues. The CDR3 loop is CSASPGRDEKLFF. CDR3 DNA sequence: TGCAGTGCTTCCCCGGGGCGGGATGAAAAACTGTTTTTT.

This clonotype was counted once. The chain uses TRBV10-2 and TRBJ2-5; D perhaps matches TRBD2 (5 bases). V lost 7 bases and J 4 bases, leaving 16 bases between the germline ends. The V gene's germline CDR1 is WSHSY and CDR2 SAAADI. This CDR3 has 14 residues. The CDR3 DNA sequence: TGCGCCAGCAACGAGGACGTAGAGGGAGAGACCCAGTACTTC. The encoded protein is CASNEDVEGETQYF.

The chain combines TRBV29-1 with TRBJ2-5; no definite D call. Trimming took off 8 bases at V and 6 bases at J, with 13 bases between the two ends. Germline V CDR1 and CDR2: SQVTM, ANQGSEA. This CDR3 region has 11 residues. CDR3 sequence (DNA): TGCAGCAATGTTGGTAGCCAGACCCAGTACTTC. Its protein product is CSNVGSQTQYF.